These T cell receptor beta chains were read from a single sample in a study of blood T cells in healthy people across ages. TCRdb re-analysed the 5' RACE reads in MiXCR, keeping a single row per CDR3 protein. This table holds some 560,000 distinct CDR3 sequences, around 27% found once. These sequences were also reported in another study, on T cells of mothers and their children.

The sequenced sample was blood. These receptors came from a boy between 2 and 10 years old in good health. Each CDR3 is given without its conserved first and last residue. Fields, in order: V gene, clone size, J gene, CDR3 protein. Clone size is not always given. Where it is, it says once, few, many or a class for expanded clones.

V: TRBV20-1; size: .; J: TRBJ1-1; CDR3: SVSHTEAF
V: TRBV24-1; size: few; J: TRBJ2-2; CDR3: ATSDSNREMF
V: TRBV11-2; size: few; J: TRBJ2-7; CDR3: ATGGGPEQY
V: TRBV4-3; size: .; J: TRBJ2-5; CDR3: ASSQGDTGGDQY
V: TRBV27; size: .; J: TRBJ2-7; CDR3: ASSLGLAHEQY
V: TRBV3-1; size: few; J: TRBJ2-7; CDR3: ASSQYGQGAHEQY
V: TRBV25-1; size: .; J: TRBJ1-1; CDR3: ASSEPRGGRTEAF
V: TRBV3-1; size: .; J: TRBJ2-5; CDR3: ASSQEGSTGGQETQY
V: TRBV28; size: .; J: TRBJ1-1; CDR3: ASSYRGYRAF
V: TRBV30; size: .; J: TRBJ2-1; CDR3: ACPIGAGSVYNEQF
V: TRBV12-3/TRBV12-4; size: few; J: TRBJ1-6; CDR3: ASSTGNANSPLH
V: TRBV7-7; size: few; J: TRBJ2-5; CDR3: ASSGGGSQETQY
V: TRBV6-5; size: many; J: TRBJ2-5; CDR3: ASGRGAETQY
V: TRBV7-2; size: .; J: TRBJ2-7; CDR3: ARSPGTTYEQY
V: TRBV7-2; size: few; J: TRBJ2-3; CDR3: ASRGASGSFFGTQY
V: TRBV21-1; size: few; J: TRBJ2-3; CDR3: ASSKGTSGTTDTQY
V: TRBV20-1; size: few; J: TRBJ1-5; CDR3: SATKARGGRGNQPQH
V: TRBV7-2; size: .; J: TRBJ2-7; CDR3: ASSQYTGALETQC
V: TRBV6-1; size: .; J: TRBJ2-5; CDR3: ASSEEVAGGQETQY
V: TRBV15; size: few; J: TRBJ2-1; CDR3: ATRARGGIGGSSYNEQF
V: TRBV12-3/TRBV12-4; size: .; J: TRBJ1-3; CDR3: AGGRSSGNTIY
V: TRBV5-1; size: .; J: TRBJ2-5; CDR3: ASRSGLAGGLETQY
V: TRBV6-6; size: .; J: TRBJ1-4; CDR3: ASSSGQASSEKLF
V: TRBV11-2; size: .; J: TRBJ2-1; CDR3: ASSLGARLERNEQF
V: TRBV5-1; size: .; J: TRBJ2-3; CDR3: ASSLPSGAHTQY
V: TRBV6-2/TRBV6-3; size: .; J: TRBJ2-7; CDR3: ASSYKGYGLY
V: TRBV9; size: .; J: TRBJ1-4; CDR3: ASSGGHGNEKLF
V: TRBV3-1; size: .; J: TRBJ2-3; CDR3: ASSLGGAWTDTQY